This is a list of T cell receptor beta chains from one sample in a study of blood T cell repertoires in COVID-19. Using immunoSEQ multiplex PCR, the repertoire was profiled, and TCRdb retains in-frame clones only, with some absent. Here the sample spans some 400,000 clones, roughly 91% being singletons. The specimen sequenced was PBMCs or T cells enriched from blood (not recorded which). The receptor source for this set is a woman aged 25 to 39 who had recovered from COVID-19. CDR3s include the opening cysteine and the closing phenylalanine or tryptophan. The D gene is left open where the match is weak. Where a row states a size, it is once, few, many or the class of an expanded clone; other rows omit it.

j_gene	v_gene	d_gene	abundance	CDR3aa	CDR3nt
TRBJ2-7	TRBV4-3	TRBD2	-	CASKGSWAGGRCEQYF	TGCGCCAGCAAGGGATCCTGGGCGGGGGGTCGGTGTGAGCAGTACTTC
TRBJ1-2	TRBV11-2	-	few	CASSLDLRLYGYTF	TGTGCCAGCAGCTTAGATCTGAGGCTCTATGGCTACACCTTC
TRBJ1-2	TRBV27	-	-	CASSYTGTRYTF	TGTGCCAGCAGTTATACAGGGACGCGCTACACCTTC
TRBJ1-4	TRBV2	-	once	CASSSGLHRGANEKLFF	TGTGCCAGCAGTTCCGGGCTCCACCGCGGGGCTAATGAAAAACTGTTTTTT
TRBJ2-3	TRBV5-1	TRBD2	-	CASSGTSGTSTDTQYF	TGCGCCAGCAGCGGGACTAGCGGGACTAGCACAGATACGCAGTATTTT
TRBJ2-1	TRBV27	TRBD1	-	CASTLPGGRKHNEQFF	TGTGCCAGTACCCTGCCAGGGGGAAGAAAACACAATGAGCAGTTCTTC
TRBJ1-4	TRBV30	-	-	CAWSVSAATNEKLFF	TGTGCCTGGAGTGTCTCGGCGGCAACTAATGAAAAACTGTTTTTT
TRBJ1-3	TRBV7-2	-	-	CASSLLSFTGNTIYF	TGTGCCAGCAGCTTATTGAGTTTCACTGGAAACACCATATATTTT
TRBJ2-7	TRBV13	TRBD2	-	CASSLAKITGTTPFSYEQYF	TGTGCCAGCAGCTTAGCCAAGATAACCGGGACTACCCCCTTCTCCTACGAGCAGTACTTC
TRBJ2-5	TRBV6-6	-	-	CASSNTRETQYF	TGTGCCAGCAGCAACACCCGAGAGACCCAGTACTTC
TRBJ1-3	TRBV2	TRBD1	-	CASRNRGSGNTIYF	TGTGCCAGCAGGAACAGGGGATCTGGAAACACCATATATTTT
TRBJ2-3	TRBV6-5	TRBD1	-	CASSINRGDTQYF	TGTGCCAGCAGTATCAACAGGGGCGATACGCAGTATTTT
TRBJ2-5	TRBV3-1/TRBV3-2	-	few	CASSQVTGSETQYF	TGTGCCAGCAGCCAAGTAACAGGGTCGGAGACCCAGTACTTC
TRBJ1-1	TRBV12-3/TRBV12-4	-	-	CASSLRQGGEAFF	TGTGCCAGCAGTTTGAGGCAGGGCGGTGAAGCTTTCTTT
TRBJ1-1	TRBV5-1	-	-	CASSRGTEAFF	TGCGCCAGCAGCCGAGGGACTGAAGCTTTCTTT
TRBJ2-1	TRBV15	-	-	CATSRASTGLSYNEQFF	TGTGCCACCAGCAGAGCCTCGACAGGACTCTCCTACAATGAGCAGTTCTTC
TRBJ2-2	TRBV11-2	-	-	CASSRTTTGELFF	TGTGCCAGCAGCCGAACAACCACCGGGGAGCTGTTTTTT
TRBJ2-1	TRBV20-1	TRBD2	-	CSASNSGGLTEQFF	TGCAGTGCTAGTAACTCGGGGGGGCTTACTGAGCAGTTCTTC
TRBJ1-1	TRBV28	TRBD1	-	CASVTGEYATEAFF	TGTGCCAGCGTGACAGGGGAGTATGCCACTGAAGCTTTCTTT
TRBJ2-7	TRBV6-5	TRBD2	-	CASSYGLAAPYEQYF	TGTGCCAGCAGTTACGGACTAGCGGCACCCTACGAGCAGTACTTC
TRBJ2-7	TRBV28	-	-	CASSPPQVFSYEQYF	TGTGCCAGCAGTCCACCTCAGGTCTTCTCCTACGAGCAGTACTTC
TRBJ2-1	TRBV5-1	TRBD1	few	CASSPGQGYNEQFF	TGCGCCAGCAGCCCAGGACAGGGTTACAATGAGCAGTTCTTC
TRBJ2-1	TRBV19	-	-	CASIGQGRGEQFF	TGTGCCAGTATTGGTCAGGGTCGAGGTGAGCAGTTCTTC
TRBJ1-2	TRBV5-5	-	-	CASSDRTGSLYGYTF	TGTGCCAGCAGCGACCGTACAGGGAGCTTATATGGCTACACCTTC
TRBJ1-3	TRBV10-2	TRBD1	-	CASRATGDGGNTIYF	TGCGCCAGCAGAGCAACAGGGGACGGTGGAAACACCATATATTTT
TRBJ1-2	TRBV29-1	-	-	CSVERGGVGGYTF	TGCAGCGTTGAACGGGGCGGGGTCGGGGGCTACACCTTC
TRBJ2-1	TRBV7-3	-	-	CASSLGSTLYNEQFF	TGTGCCAGCAGCCTAGGATCGACCCTATACAATGAGCAGTTCTTC
TRBJ2-7	TRBV21-1	-	-	CASSKGARQHSYEQYF	TGTGCCAGCAGCAAAGGAGCGAGACAGCACTCCTACGAGCAGTACTTC
TRBJ1-1	TRBV5-1	TRBD1	-	CASSSNRGRNTEAFF	TGCGCCAGCAGCAGTAACAGGGGCCGGAACACTGAAGCTTTCTTT
TRBJ2-5	TRBV18	-	-	CASSPQQDETQYF	TGTGCCAGCTCACCACAGCAGGATGAGACCCAGTACTTC
TRBJ1-5	TRBV11-2	-	-	CASSLGSNSNQPQHF	TGTGCCAGCAGCTTAGGTAGCAATAGCAATCAGCCCCAGCATTTT
TRBJ1-1	TRBV21-1	-	-	CASSKVGRTGGQGTEAFF	TGTGCCAGCAGCAAAGTCGGTAGGACAGGGGGCCAGGGCACTGAAGCTTTCTTT
TRBJ1-5	TRBV12-3/TRBV12-4	-	once	CASRRSSNQPQHF	TGTGCCAGCAGACGGAGTAGCAATCAGCCCCAGCATTTT
TRBJ1-2	TRBV3-1/TRBV3-2	-	-	CASSLTITANYGYTF	TGTGCCAGCAGCCTTACGATCACAGCTAACTATGGCTACACCTTC
TRBJ2-3	TRBV27	TRBD2	once	CASSSWTSGGADTQYF	TGTGCCAGCAGTTCTTGGACTAGCGGGGGGGCGGATACGCAGTATTTT
TRBJ2-5	TRBV7-3	TRBD1	-	CASSLYRGGPETQYF	TGTGCCAGCAGCCTGTACAGGGGTGGACCAGAGACCCAGTACTTC